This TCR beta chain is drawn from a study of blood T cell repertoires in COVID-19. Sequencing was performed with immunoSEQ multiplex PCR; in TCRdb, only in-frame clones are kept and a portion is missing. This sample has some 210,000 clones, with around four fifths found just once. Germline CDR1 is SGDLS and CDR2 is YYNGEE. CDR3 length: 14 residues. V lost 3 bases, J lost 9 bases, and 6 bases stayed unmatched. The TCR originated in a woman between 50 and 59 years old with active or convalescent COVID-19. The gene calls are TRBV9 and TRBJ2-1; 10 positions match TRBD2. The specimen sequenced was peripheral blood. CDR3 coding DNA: TGTGCCAGCAGCGCAAGGACTAGCGGCGGTGAGCAGTTCTTC. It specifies CASSARTSGGEQFF.